Below are 5 T cell receptor beta chains sequenced from a single sample in a study of blood T cell repertoires in COVID-19. TCRdb's table, derived via immunoSEQ multiplex PCR, lists solely in-frame clones and lacks some. Here the sample spans around 68,000 clones, 80% to 85% being singletons. The material sequenced was peripheral blood. The origin of the receptors is a human donor in a cohort sampled during active COVID-19.

The V and J genes are TRBV11-2 and TRBJ2-1; D is undetermined. Trimming left V 5 bases short and J 0 bases short, with 11 bases between. In germline, CDR1 is SGHAT, CDR2 FQNNGV. There are 15 residues in the CDR3. CDR3 nucleotides: TGTGCCAGCAGCCAAGCTAAGAGCTCCTACAATGAGCAGTTCTTC. This encodes CASSQAKSSYNEQFF.

The rearrangement uses TRBV5-4 and TRBJ2-3; D not certain. Germline lookup yields CDR1 SGHNT and CDR2 YYREEE (reference sequence). V was trimmed by 0 bases and J by 3 bases, leaving 8 bases between them. CDR3 size: 14 residues. CDR3 in DNA: TGTGCCAGCAGCTTGGGACAAAGGACAGATACGCAGTATTTT. As protein: CASSLGQRTDTQYF. The full variable domain, with the rest looked up from reference TRBV5-4 and TRBJ2-3, is ETGVTQSPTHLIKTRGQQVTLRCSSQSGHNTVSWYQQALGQGPQFIFQYYREEENGRGNFPPRFSGLQFPNYSSELNVNALELDDSALYLCASSLGQRTDTQYFGPGTRLTVL.

The chain employs TRBV10-3 and TRBJ2-7; 7 positions match TRBD2. This CDR3 comprises 16 residues. CDR1 is ENHRY, CDR2 SYGVKD, per germline. After removal of 0 bases from V and 0 bases from J, the junction contained 5 bases not matched to a gene. The CDR3 region is CAISESGAGSSYEQYV. CDR3 nucleotide sequence: TGTGCCATCAGTGAGTCAGGAGCGGGGAGCTCCTACGAGCAGTACGTC.

Concerning this clone itself: Distinct nucleotide sequences in the sample also encode this CDR3. The chain is built from TRBV5-1 and TRBJ2-2, with 8 bases that match TRBD1. V shed 0 bases and J 5 bases; nucleotides not matched to a gene: 3. This CDR3 is built from 15 residues. Germline CDR1 is SGHRS and CDR2 is YFSETQ. The CDR3 protein is CASSLGTGSTGELFF. DNA of the CDR3: TGCGCCAGCAGCTTGGGGACAGGGTCAACCGGGGAGCTGTTTTTT. The whole variable domain, filled in from reference TRBV5-1 and TRBJ2-2, reads KAGVTQTPRYLIKTRGQQVTLSCSPISGHRSVSWYQQTPGQGLQFLFEYFSETQRNKGNFPGRFSGRQFSNSRSEMNVSTLELGDSALYLCASSLGTGSTGELFFGEGSRLTVL.

This clone was seen only once. The rearrangement links TRBV6-8 to TRBJ2-7; 11 positions agree with TRBD2. J lost 4 bases, V lost 6 bases, and 5 bases had no gene match. CDR1 and CDR2 from the germline V gene are MNHGY and SAAAGT. The CDR3 runs 14 residues. Here the CDR3 DNA reads TGTGCCAGCAGGCCCCCTAGCGGGGGGTACGAGCAGTACGTC. Encoded protein: CASRPPSGGYEQYV.